This TCR beta chain was recorded in a study of cytomegalovirus exposure and HLA in healthy donors. The PCR contained 60 Vbeta and 13 Jbeta primers. Method: immunoSEQ multiplex PCR; TCRdb's copy keeps in-frame clones and lacks some. The top ten hold 0.94% of the sample, which has 130,000 or so clones, roughly three quarters seen once. CDR3 length: 17 amino acids. The ends lost 2 bases at V and 4 bases at J; junction bases unmatched: 6. Looked up from germline, CDR1 is LGHNA and CDR2 is YNFKEQ. This clonotype originated in an older woman in good health and CMV-seronegative. The rearrangement joins TRBV4-2 to TRBJ2-1, with 12 bases lining up with TRBD2. The sample was PBMCs. The CDR3 region has the DNA TGTGCCAGCAGCCAACGACATACTAGCGGGGGGTACAATGAGCAGTTCTTC. This sequence encodes CASSQRHTSGGYNEQFF.